The 12 T cell receptor beta chains given below trace back to one sample, sequenced in a study of T cells in localized non-small cell lung cancer. Sequencing was performed with immunoSEQ multiplex PCR; in TCRdb, only in-frame clones are kept and a portion is missing. The sample yields about 30,000 clones, approximately 88% seen once. The sequencing used peripheral blood, collected before any cancer treatment. The receptors were gathered from a female donor older than 55 with stage I lung adenocarcinoma.

The chain employs TRBV5-1 and TRBJ1-2; D is unclear. Germline V gives CDR1 SGHRS, CDR2 YFSETQ. This CDR3 has 19 amino acids. The V and J ends lost 3 bases and 0 bases respectively, with 24 bases between them. This CDR3 reads CASSSPAPGGRRANYGYTF. The CDR3 coding sequence is TGCGCCAGCAGCTCTCCCGCCCCTGGAGGACGACGAGCTAACTATGGCTACACCTTC.

This sequence joins TRBV27 and TRBJ2-7, with a tentative D call TRBD2 (5 bases). Germline loops: CDR1 MNHEY, CDR2 SMNVEV (reference sequence). There are 14 residues in the CDR3. Trimming stripped 6 bases from V and 3 bases from J, with 15 bases between. The CDR3 bases are TGTGCCAGCAGCAAAGCGGACGGTTACTACGAGCAGTACTTC. Its translation is CASSKADGYYEQYF.

This clone was counted once. The chain's CDR3 is CASSPSGTSQAYEQYF. The CDR3 DNA is TGTGCCAGCAGCCCATCCGGGACCTCTCAGGCCTACGAGCAGTACTTC. The gene calls are TRBV5-6 and TRBJ2-7; possibly TRBD1 or TRBD2 for D (5 bases each). Germline loops: CDR1 SGHDT, CDR2 YYEEEE. V lost 4 bases, J lost 2 bases, and 19 bases lay in between. This CDR3 has 16 residues. Using reference TRBV5-6 and TRBJ2-7 for the parts outside the CDR3, the full variable domain is DAGVTQSPTHLIKTRGQQVTLRCSPKSGHDTVSWYQQALGQGPQFIFQYYEEEERQRGNFPDRFSGHQFPNYSSELNVNALLLGDSALYLCASSPSGTSQAYEQYFGPGTRLTVT.

This sequence joins TRBV28 and TRBJ1-1; D is perhaps TRBD1 (6 bases). The CDR3 contains 15 residues. Trimming cost V 4 bases and J 1 base, with 13 bases left between them. Germline-derived CDR1 and CDR2 are MDHEN and SYDVKM. CDR3 sequence: CASSYGAGANTEAFF. The DNA for the CDR3 is TGTGCCAGCAGTTATGGGGCAGGGGCGAACACTGAAGCTTTCTTT.

This rearrangement joins TRBV6-5 to TRBJ1-1, with unresolved D. Trimming removed 2 bases at V and 3 bases at J, with 16 bases between. The CDR3 spans 16 residues. Germline V gene sequence: CDR1 MNHEY, CDR2 SVGAGI. The CDR3 DNA reads as TGTGCCAGCAGTTACGCGGCCCACGGCCCGGACACTGAAGCTTTCTTT. It encodes CASSYAAHGPDTEAFF.

J is TRBJ1-3 and V is TRBV9, with D maybe TRBD1 (5 bases). Between the trimmed V and J ends, which lost 3 bases and 3 bases, there was a span of 19 bases. Germline lookup yields CDR1 SGDLS and CDR2 YYNGEE. The CDR3 spans 17 residues. The CDR3 reads CASSANPRGDNGNTIYF. The CDR3 bases are TGTGCCAGCAGCGCAAACCCGCGAGGGGATAATGGAAACACCATATATTTT.

The chain couples TRBV4-1 to TRBJ1-2, with D perhaps TRBD1 (5 bases). Trimming took 1 base from V and 4 from J, leaving 13 bases between them. The CDR3 loop spans 15 amino acids. Looked up from germline, CDR1 is MGHRA and CDR2 is YSYEKL. This CDR3 is CASSQVSGQGYGYTF. Here the CDR3 DNA reads TGCGCCAGCAGCCAAGTTTCGGGGCAGGGCTATGGCTACACCTTC.

V is TRBV7-8 and J is TRBJ2-1, with TRBD2 identical over 12 bases. Germline trimming cut 5 bases from V and 4 bases from J; bases unmatched to any gene: 12. This CDR3 has 18 residues. The germline V gene encodes CDR1 SGHVS and CDR2 FQNEAQ. CDR3 in DNA: TGTGCCAGCAGCACGCGGACTAGCGGGGTGGGGGGTTACAATGAGCAGTTCTTC. It translates to CASSTRTSGVGGYNEQFF.

This clone appeared once. The chain couples TRBV11-3 to TRBJ2-2, with a tentative D call TRBD1 (6 bases). Germline loops: CDR1 SGHNT, CDR2 YENEEA. The CDR3 contains 15 residues. V was pared by 6 bases and J by 5 bases, with 16 bases between. In DNA, the CDR3 is TGTGCCAGCAGTCCGGGACACCCAAGAACCGGGGAGCTGTTTTTT. Residues: CASSPGHPRTGELFF.

The rearrangement joins TRBV10-3 to TRBJ2-7, with 12 positions matching TRBD2. V lost 11 bases to trimming and J lost 0 bases; unmatched junction nucleotides: 5. The CDR3 length is 14 residues. Germline lookup yields CDR1 ENHRY and CDR2 SYGVKD. In DNA form, the CDR3 reads TGTGCCTCCCGACTAGCGGGAGCCTCCTACGAGCAGTACTTC. Amino acid sequence: CASRLAGASYEQYF.

J is TRBJ2-1 and V is TRBV20-1; no reliable D call. The CDR3 is 11 residues long. Trimming left V 6 bases short and J 7 bases short, with 10 bases between. Germline V gives CDR1 DFQATT, CDR2 SNEGSKA (reference sequence). This chain's CDR3 is CSARLGNEQFF. CDR3 DNA: TGCAGTGCAAGGCTGGGAAATGAGCAGTTCTTC.

V gene TRBV6-6 combines with J gene TRBJ1-5; 9 nucleotides match TRBD1. J was trimmed by 0 bases and V by 6 bases; bases with no gene match: 6. The CDR3 consists of 16 residues. Germline CDR1 is MNHNY and CDR2 is SVGAGI (reference sequence). CDR3 amino acids: CASSDRGTDSNQPQHF. The CDR3 nucleotides read TGTGCCAGCAGCGACAGGGGGACCGATAGCAATCAGCCCCAGCATTTT.